This section outlines one T cell receptor beta chain sequence together with its context. This clonotype was seen more than once but under ten times. Its cognate antigen has yet to be identified. Base qualities are not provided; no much larger clone lies one nucleotide away. The sample is drawn from a study of blood T cells in healthy people across ages (dated by TCRdb to between 2014 and 2017). A note on the overall study: In model experiments, template switching captured roughly one uniquely barcoded TCR beta cDNA molecule for every two T cells. The donors were divided into four age groups: young (average roughly 17 years), middle-aged (over 35), aged (about 60) and long-lived (about 90). Age-related changes in TCR beta repertoire diversity were measured in the study by deep sequencing normalized with unique cDNA molecular identifiers. For two donors (one aged 18 to 29 and one aged 80 or older), the study analyzed two additional independent replicas of 1 million unique cDNA reads from the same blood draw.

What the authors observed across the whole study: Bulk unsorted PBMC profiling prevented conclusive comparison of naive and antigen-experienced compartments. Estimates of total diversity based on one million sequenced T cells were regarded as lower bounds and as underestimates. Compared with the aged group, the long-lived group had more naive CD4+ T cells, fewer expanded clones and increased TCR diversity, suggesting age selection. As age increased, observed TCR beta diversity per million T cells dropped in a roughly linear way, and a significant reduction was already evident by age about 40. Because donor CMV infection status was unknown, age-related changes in expanded clonotypes were potentially confounded. The percentage of naive T cells measured by flow cytometry correlated strongly with observed TCR beta diversity.

The 35 to 40 donors, aged roughly 6 to 90 years, were systemically healthy Caucasian individuals from Russia. Each donor gave about 10 milliliters of peripheral blood, drawn into EDTA-treated Vacutainer tubes. Ficoll-Paque density-gradient centrifugation was used to isolate PBMCs, with at least 6.5 million per sample. Trizol reagent was used to extract total RNA from PBMCs, with at least 6 micrograms per sample. For every donor, flow cytometry on a PBMC aliquot measured the percentage of naive CD45RAhigh/CD27high T cells. The junction shows trimming of 6 bases on V and 6 bases on J, plus 14 bases between the germline ends. Taken from cysteine to phenylalanine, the CDR3 has 13 residues. Solely the CDR3 DNA is kept, with 39 bases framed from the first base. The germline V gene (reference sequence) sets CDR1 to DFQATT and CDR2 to SNEGSKA. Library creation used 5' RACE. The listed sequencing device is Illumina HiSeq 2500. The second PCR ran for about 6 to 12 cycles and used a J-beta primer mix along with a sample-barcoded 5' primer. Each TCR beta cDNA molecule received a unique molecular identifier from a template-switch 5' adaptor carrying 12 random nucleotides. Each sample yielded at least 3 million CDR3-containing paired-end reads. All of the RNA was converted into first-strand cDNA using the Mint cDNA synthesis kit, with a TRBC-specific oligonucleotide serving as the primer. After uracil-DNA glycosylase treatment, a first 18-cycle PCR used universal primers M1SS and BC2_uni_R on all cDNA. Regarding the original processing steps: For normalization, 1 million high-quality reads were randomly selected from each sample, with every read carrying a distinct molecular identifier. Instead of being binned into consensus sequences, reads with shared molecular identifiers were discarded. MiTCR, set to a Q25 quality threshold and the strictest error-elimination algorithm, was used for CDR3 identification, clonotype clustering and error correction. A nonparametric unseen species model using Euler transformation provided a lower-bound estimate of total TCR beta diversity. TCRdb reanalyzed the raw reads on its own, using fastp at Q25 for trimming and MiXCR for clone calling, and kept in-frame beta chains. A single entry per CDR3 protein holds the most common genes and DNA from its merged rows. The V and J calls and clone size come from TCRdb's table, not from the authors' own analysis. The sample records 800,000 to 950,000 distinct CDR3 sequences, roughly 28% of which are singletons. The ten most abundant clones make up about a tenth of the sample.

The same sample was also studied in work on T cells of mothers and their children. According to the second study: Nine systemically healthy Caucasian individuals served as donors, namely three mothers together with their six children. cDNA synthesis consumed the entire amount of extracted RNA, loaded at around 1.5 ug RNA in each 15 ul reaction. Sample barcodes and 2-4 random nucleotides were added via the M1S primer in the second PCR. Over 8 million TCR beta CDR3 reads were obtained for each mother, and approximately 3 million reads were obtained for each child. Thymic selection similarly shapes TCR recombination output in related and unrelated pairs, with minor effect from inherited differences. Normalized repertoire overlap in related mother-child pairs was always slightly higher than in unrelated mother-child pairs, but the difference was never significant. No persistent microchimeric T cell clones were found, with a detection sensitivity of 85 to 100 clones per million clonotypes. Deep NGS was used in the study to compare the TCR beta repertoires of mothers and children and to look for features that separate related mother-child pairs from unrelated individuals. On average, the children were about 12 +/- 4 years old, while the mothers were approximately 41 +/- 4 years old. After adapter ligation with NEBNext reagents, the libraries were sequenced on Illumina HiSeq 2000 with 100+100 nt paired-end reads. To avoid cross-contamination, the mother libraries and the child libraries were prepared a month apart and sequenced in separate runs. Between roughly 450,000 and 2,200,000 distinct TCR beta clonotypes were identified per donor. Naive TCR beta clonotypes were estimated from low-frequency clonotypes matched to each donor's FACS-determined naive share, without sorting.

The rearrangement combines TRBV20-1 with TRBJ1-4, with the D gene not confidently named. The sequencing sample was made of blood. This clonotype was sampled from a woman aged 40-49 years in good health. The CDR3 protein is CSARRRQDEKLFF. The nucleotide sequence is given as TGCAGTGCCAGACGGAGGCAAGATGAAAAACTGTTTTTT.